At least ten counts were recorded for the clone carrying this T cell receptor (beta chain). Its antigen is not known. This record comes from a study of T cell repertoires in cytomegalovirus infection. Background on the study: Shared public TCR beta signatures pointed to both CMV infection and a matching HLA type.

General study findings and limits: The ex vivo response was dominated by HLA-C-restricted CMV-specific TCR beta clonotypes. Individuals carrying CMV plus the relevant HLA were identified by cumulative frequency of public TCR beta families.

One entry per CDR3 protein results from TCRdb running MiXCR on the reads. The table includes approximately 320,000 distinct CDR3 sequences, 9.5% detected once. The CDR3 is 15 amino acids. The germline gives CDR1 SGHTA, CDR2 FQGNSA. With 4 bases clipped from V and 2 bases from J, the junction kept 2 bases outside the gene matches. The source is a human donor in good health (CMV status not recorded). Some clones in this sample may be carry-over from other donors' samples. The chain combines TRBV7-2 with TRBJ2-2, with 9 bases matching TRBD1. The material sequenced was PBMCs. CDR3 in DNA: TGTGCCAGCAGCTCGGGACAGGGCAACACCGGGGAGCTGTTTTTT. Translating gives CASSSGQGNTGELFF. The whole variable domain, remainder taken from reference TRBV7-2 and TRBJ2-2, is GAGVSQSPSNKVTEKGKDVELRCDPISGHTALYWYRQSLGQGLEFLIYFQGNSAPDKSGLPSDRFSAERTGGSVSTLTIQRTQQEDSAVYLCASSSGQGNTGELFFGEGSRLTVL.